This T cell receptor beta chain was sequenced during a study of response to subunit inactivated influenza vaccine. Study-level results: Researchers suggested that each seasonal influenza vaccination recruits few new T cells.

CDR1 SGHTA and CDR2 FQGNSA come from the germline V gene. This CDR3 is 14 amino acids long. Trimming left V 2 bases short and J 4 bases short, with 10 bases between. This clonotype was detected ten times or more. Antigen specificity is unknown. MiXCR was run by TCRdb on the RT-PCR reads, yielding one entry per CDR3 protein. This sample yields around 190,000 distinct CDR3 sequences, of which approximately 8.7% are seen a single time; approximately 11% belongs to the top ten. The V call is TRBV7-2, the J call TRBJ2-3; D is uncertain. The specimen was non-naive T cells sorted from PBMCs, collected on the day of vaccination. The receptor's source is a man between 50 and 59 years old who received an inactivated influenza vaccine. DNA for the CDR3: TGTGCCAGCAGCTTACGCTGGGGTGCAGATACGCAGTATTTT. Translated: CASSLRWGADTQYF. Full variable domain (remainder filled in from reference TRBV7-2 and TRBJ2-3): GAGVSQSPSNKVTEKGKDVELRCDPISGHTALYWYRQSLGQGLEFLIYFQGNSAPDKSGLPSDRFSAERTGGSVSTLTIQRTQQEDSAVYLCASSLRWGADTQYFGPGTRLTVL.